This entry concerns a single T cell receptor (beta chain). Its specificity is not known. PCR was performed a second time for about 6 to 11 cycles using a sample-barcoded 5' primer and a J-beta primer mix. Every individual sample yielded 2.5 million or more paired-end reads (each containing CDR3). TCRdb called the 5' RACE reads again in MiXCR, with one record for every CDR3 protein. The sample yields fewer than 2,000,000 distinct CDR3 sequences, almost 35% seen once. RNA extraction gave at least 5.5 micrograms of total RNA per sample. These data come from a study of blood T cells in healthy people across ages. The ends were cut back, 11 bases at V and 5 bases at J, with 17 bases in the middle. The germline V gene has CDR1 SEHNR and CDR2 FQNEAQ (reference sequence). The CDR3 totals 13 residues. Study observations and caveats: The study found more naive CD4+ cells and higher diversity in long-lived than aged donors. Age showed a roughly linear inverse relationship with TCR beta diversity per million T cells.

The chain joins TRBV7-9 to TRBJ2-3; D is unresolved. Sequenced sample: blood. This clonotype was sampled from a woman aged 25 to 39 in good health. This chain's CDR3 is CAAVSGTQDTQYF. The CDR3 DNA follows: TGTGCCGCTGTCTCGGGCACACAAGATACGCAGTATTTT.